Detailed here is one TCR beta chain. The sample is drawn from a study of blood T cell repertoires in COVID-19. Clones were sequenced by immunoSEQ multiplex PCR, and TCRdb holds only the in-frame ones, with some missing. The table has about 140,000 clones, about 80% seen once. What was sequenced was PBMCs or T cells enriched from blood (not recorded which). This TCR was recovered from a woman between 50 and 59 years old who had recovered from COVID-19.

In DNA form, the CDR3 reads TGTGCCAGCAGTATAGGACAGGGGACAGATACGCAGTATTTT. Encoded protein: CASSIGQGTDTQYF. The chain recombines TRBV6-5 with TRBJ2-3; 9 positions match TRBD1. The CDR3 runs 14 residues. Germline V gene lookup returns CDR1 MNHEY and CDR2 SVGAGI. Unmatched junction bases numbered 3, after V lost 5 bases and J lost 3 bases.